The clone carrying this T cell receptor beta chain was counted between two and nine times. Its antigen remains unknown. Unique molecular identifiers were present in the TCR beta cDNA libraries. TCRdb ran MiXCR on the PCR reads and lists one entry per CDR3 protein. The sample carries almost 700,000 distinct CDR3 sequences, 55% to 60% recorded once. The data originate from a study of post-analysis software for immune sequencing data. Germline trimming cut 7 bases from V and 11 bases from J; bases unmatched to any gene: 13. Germline V gene sequence: CDR1 SQVTM, CDR2 ANQGSEA. CDR3 length equals 12 residues. Findings and caveats of the study: TRBV segments more frequent in patients than in controls numbered five and included TRBV5-6, TRBV5-1 and TRBV20-1. Strong co-clustering by F measure linked samples that shared a preparation batch.

What was sequenced was blood. The chain is built from TRBV29-1 and TRBJ2-5, with TRBD2 matching 7 bases. The receptor was isolated from a girl aged 2 to 10 with multiple sclerosis. The CDR3 nucleotides are TGCAGCGCCGGACTAGAGATGGGAGAGCAGTACTTC. This translates into CSAGLEMGEQYF.